These 10 T cell receptor beta chains were sequenced from one sample in a study of cytomegalovirus exposure and HLA in healthy donors. The PCR was carried out with 60 Vbeta primers and 13 Jbeta primers. Sequenced by immunoSEQ multiplex PCR; TCRdb stores in-frame clones only, minus some. The sample holds around 170,000 clones; 80% are singletons and the top ten take 1.2% to 1.5%. The sample consisted of PBMCs. The receptors shown here come from a girl aged 10 to 17 in good health and CMV-seropositive.

V usage is TRBV11-1 and J usage is TRBJ1-1; D gene uncertain. The CDR3 length is 16 residues. Germline V gene lookup returns CDR1 SGHAT and CDR2 FQDESV (reference sequence). V shed 2 bases and J shed 4 bases, with 17 bases lying between them. As DNA, the CDR3 is TGTGCCAGCAGCTTAACATCAATACGGGGATTCACTGAAGCTTTCTTT. It encodes CASSLTSIRGFTEAFF.

This chain links TRBV13 with TRBJ2-2; 10 bases match TRBD2. The junction had 14 bases not matched to a gene; V was cut back by 6 bases and J by 4 bases. This CDR3 region has 18 residues. CDR1 is PRHDT and CDR2 is FYEKMQ in the germline V gene (reference sequence). As DNA, the CDR3 is TGTGCCAGCAGGGATATTTCGGTAGCGGGAGGCCTCACCGGGGAGCTGTTTTTT. The encoded protein is CASRDISVAGGLTGELFF.

The chain recombines TRBV11-2 with TRBJ2-1, with 9 bases fitting TRBD2. The CDR3 contains 15 residues. Germline V gives CDR1 SGHAT, CDR2 FQNNGV. V gave up 3 bases and J gave up 9 bases; unmatched junction bases: 9. Here the CDR3 reads CASSFDEQLAGEQFF. The DNA for the CDR3 is TGTGCCAGCAGCTTTGATGAACAACTAGCGGGTGAGCAGTTCTTC.

This rearrangement joins TRBV19 to TRBJ1-2; D ambiguous. Trimming took 10 bases from V and 3 from J, leaving 18 bases between them. CDR1 and CDR2 (germline): LNHDA, SQIVND (reference sequence). The CDR3 sequence is 14 residues long. The CDR3 protein is CATSEGWEYYGYTF. The CDR3 nucleotides read TGTGCCACCTCCGAAGGTTGGGAGTACTATGGCTACACCTTC. The complete variable domain, with remaining parts taken from reference TRBV19 and TRBJ1-2, reads DGGITQSPKYLFRKEGQNVTLSCEQNLNHDAMYWYRQDPGQGLRLIYYSQIVNDFQKGDIAEGYSVSREKKESFPLTVTSAQKNPTAFYLCATSEGWEYYGYTFGSGTRLTVV.

As to this clone: The sample has other DNA sequences that encode this CDR3 too. The chain couples TRBV30 to TRBJ1-4, with D possibly matching TRBD1 (5 bases). Germline loops: CDR1 GTSNPN, CDR2 SVGIG (reference sequence). V lost 1 base and J lost 4, with 13 bases in between. This CDR3 contains 15 residues. The CDR3, as DNA: TGTGCCTGGAGTGATCCCCCGGGGGGTAATGAAAAACTGTTTTTT. It encodes CAWSDPPGGNEKLFF. Drawing the rest from reference TRBV30 and TRBJ1-4, the complete variable domain is SQTIHQWPATLVQPVGSPLSLECTVEGTSNPNLYWYRQAAGRGLQLLFYSVGIGQISSEVPQNLSASRPQDRQFILSSKKLLLSDSGFYLCAWSDPPGGNEKLFFGSGTQLSVL.

This CDR3 reads CASSLFPPSSWTGKAWEQYF. CDR3 coding DNA: TGTGCCAGCAGTTTATTTCCCCCCTCCTCCTGGACAGGGAAAGCGTGGGAGCAGTACTTC. The V gene is TRBV27, the J gene TRBJ2-7, with 8 bases aligning to TRBD1. The CDR3 loop spans 20 amino acids. Trimming took 1 base from V and 7 from J; bases not matched to a gene: 24. From germline, CDR1 is MNHEY and CDR2 SMNVEV (reference sequence).

The rearrangement joins TRBV10-1 to TRBJ2-7; no firm D call. Germline loops: CDR1 WNHNN, CDR2 SYGVQD (reference sequence). CDR3 length: 15 amino acids. Trimming removed 2 bases at V and 2 bases at J, with 13 bases between. CDR3 protein: CASSEGQSGPYEQYF. CDR3 sequence (DNA): TGCGCCAGCAGTGAGGGTCAGTCAGGCCCCTACGAGCAGTACTTC.

The chain is built from TRBV27 and TRBJ2-3; 8 bases align to TRBD2. The V gene end was trimmed by 6 bases and the J gene end by 5 bases; junction bases not matched to a gene: 7. The CDR3 has 14 residues. Germline values: CDR1 MNHEY, CDR2 SMNVEV (reference sequence). The CDR3 nucleotides are TGTGCCAGCAGGAGCGGGAGTATCGGAGATACGCAGTATTTT. Amino acid sequence: CASRSGSIGDTQYF.

CDR3 region: CASSVVNSGSETQYF. The CDR3, as DNA: TGTGCCAGCAGCGTAGTCAATAGCGGGAGTGAGACCCAGTACTTC. This chain connects TRBV9 to TRBJ2-5, with 9 positions matching TRBD2. Germline V gene sequence: CDR1 SGDLS, CDR2 YYNGEE. The trim removed 0 bases at V and 5 bases at J, leaving 5 bases unmatched. The CDR3 sequence is 15 residues long.

The genes are TRBV18 and TRBJ1-1; 9 bases line up with TRBD1. This CDR3 has 15 amino acids. Losses at the gene ends were 2 bases for V and 4 bases for J; bases not matched to a gene: 5. Per the germline V gene, CDR1 is KGHSH and CDR2 is LQKENI. The CDR3 is CASSPSRQGGTEAFF. The CDR3 DNA reads as TGTGCCAGCTCACCAAGTAGACAGGGGGGCACTGAAGCTTTCTTT.